One and the same sample provided the 18 T cell receptor beta chains below, sequenced in a study of T cells in Graves' hyperthyroidism and ophthalmopathy (dated by TCRdb to the late 2010s). The library relied on multiplex PCR. Data came from an Illumina HiSeq 2000. The TCR beta CDR3 regions were amplified from the RNA transcripts. The first round of RT-PCR for the TCR CDR3 was performed with the HTBI primer set and the Qiagen OneStep RT-PCR kit. TCRdb handled the public reads itself, with Q25 trimming in fastp and clone calling in MiXCR, and kept productive beta chains. Merged by CDR3 protein, the rows form single entries marked with the most common genes and DNA. A total of 300,000 to 400,000 distinct CDR3 sequences appear in this sample, approximately 18% of them only once. The ten largest clones capture approximately 54% of the sample. The sequencing sample was made of blood. Receptors were obtained from a woman aged 50 to 60 with Graves' hyperthyroidism.

This chain connects TRBV2 to TRBJ1-5; the D gene is possibly TRBD1 (5 bases). Germline CDR1 SNHLY, CDR2 FYNNEI. V shed 2 bases and J shed 5 bases, with 10 bases lying between them. The CDR3 has 14 residues. CDR3 sequence (DNA): TGTGCCAGCAGTGAACGAGTAGGGGATCAGCCCCAGCATTTT. This encodes CASSERVGDQPQHF. Variable domain in full (rest from reference TRBV2 and TRBJ1-5): EPEVTQTPSHQVTQMGQEVILRCVPISNHLYFYWYRQILGQKVEFLVSFYNNEISEKSEIFDDQFSVERPDGSNFTLKIRSTKLEDSAMYFCASSERVGDQPQHFGDGTRLSIL.

This clonotype was found once. V and J are TRBV30 and TRBJ2-3; D might be TRBD2 (5 bases). The ends were cut back, 2 bases at V and 0 bases at J, with 12 bases in the middle. The CDR3 totals 15 residues. From germline, CDR1 is GTSNPN and CDR2 SVGIG (reference sequence). The CDR3 reads CAWSTGGASTDTQYF. The CDR3 DNA reads as TGTGCCTGGAGTACCGGAGGAGCTAGCACAGATACGCAGTATTTT.

This clonotype was observed a few times. The J gene is TRBJ1-3, the V gene TRBV11-3; 7 nucleotides line up with TRBD1. CDR1 is SGHNT, CDR2 YENEEA, per germline. The trim removed 5 bases at V and 3 bases at J, leaving 7 bases unmatched. This CDR3 comprises 15 residues. The CDR3 region is CASSQTGAYGNTIYF. In nucleotides, the CDR3 is TGTGCCAGCAGCCAAACAGGGGCTTATGGAAACACCATATATTTT.

Note on this clonotype: A much larger clone is a single base away; this may be a read error. In DNA, the CDR3 is TGTGCCAGCAGTGAGAGACGGGAGAGCACAGATACGCAGTATTTT. This translates into CASSERRESTDTQYF. This chain uses TRBV28 with TRBJ2-3; possibly TRBD2 for D (6 bases). The ends were cut back, 5 bases at V and 0 bases at J, with 12 bases in the middle. The CDR3 is made up of 15 amino acids. Per germline, CDR1 MDHEN and CDR2 SYDVKM.

This clonotype was counted ten times or more. J is TRBJ1-1 and V is TRBV2; perhaps TRBD1 as D (6 bases). CDR1 and CDR2 (germline): SNHLY, FYNNEI. The length of the CDR3 is 14 residues. Trimming shortened V by 7 bases and J by 5 bases, and 17 bases separated the two germline ends. CDR3 in amino acids: CASTTGARGTEAFF. For the CDR3, the DNA is TGTGCCAGCACAACGGGGGCAAGGGGAACTGAAGCTTTCTTT.

V is TRBV7-3 and J is TRBJ2-2; D call uncertain. CDR1 is SGHTA and CDR2 is FQGTGA in the germline V gene. The CDR3 is 12 residues long. V lost 4 bases and J lost 7, with 7 bases in between. CDR3 DNA sequence: TGTGCCAGCAGCTCGGGCCTCGGGGAGCTGTTTTTT. Translating gives CASSSGLGELFF.

This clonotype was seen a few times. The V gene is TRBV6-1, the J gene TRBJ1-5; maybe TRBD1 (6 bases). The V gene's germline CDR1 is MNHNS and CDR2 SASEGT. The V and J ends lost 6 bases and 4 bases respectively, with 10 bases between them. The CDR3 spans 13 residues. The CDR3 sequence is CASREGTNQPQHF. CDR3 coding DNA: TGTGCCAGCAGGGAGGGGACAAATCAGCCCCAGCATTTT.

This clonotype was detected only a few times. The chain has TRBV7-9 and TRBJ1-4; no firm D call. Germline lookup yields CDR1 SEHNR and CDR2 FQNEAQ (reference sequence). The V end lost 5 bases, the J end lost 7 bases, and 17 bases lay between the germline ends. The CDR3 is 15 amino acids. The CDR3 spells CASSRTGTDGEKLFF. As DNA, the CDR3 is TGTGCCAGCAGCCGTACGGGCACCGACGGTGAAAAACTGTTTTTT.

This clonotype came up many times. The genes are TRBV7-2 and TRBJ2-3; D call uncertain. Per germline, CDR1 SGHTA and CDR2 FQGNSA. The V end was cut by 4 bases, the J end by 6 bases, with 8 bases between. The CDR3 has 12 amino acids. CDR3 sequence: CASSSPSDTQYF. In DNA, the CDR3 is TGTGCCAGCAGCTCCCCAAGCGATACGCAGTATTTT.

CDR3 amino acids: CASSFLDGSGGTLHF. The DNA for the CDR3 is TGTGCCAGCAGCTTTTTAGACGGATCTGGGGGCACCCTCCACTTT. The chain carries TRBV7-2 and TRBJ1-6, with a possible D match to TRBD1 (6 bases). Trimming left V 3 bases short and J 14 bases short, with 20 bases between. CDR1 is SGHTA and CDR2 is FQGNSA in the germline V gene. This CDR3 has 15 amino acids. The full variable domain, with the rest looked up from reference TRBV7-2 and TRBJ1-6, is GAGVSQSPSNKVTEKGKDVELRCDPISGHTALYWYRQSLGQGLEFLIYFQGNSAPDKSGLPSDRFSAERTGGSVSTLTIQRTQQEDSAVYLCASSFLDGSGGTLHFGNGTRLTVT.

The V and J genes are TRBV15 and TRBJ1-4, with 9 bases fitting TRBD1. V gave up 5 bases and J gave up 6 bases; unmatched junction bases: 7. Germline V gene data show CDR1 as LNHNV and CDR2 as YYDKDF (reference sequence). CDR3 length: 15 amino acids. Written as DNA, the CDR3 is TGTGCCACCAGCGGGGGACAGGGTCTATATGAAAAACTGTTTTTT. This translates into CATSGGQGLYEKLFF.

This clonotype was recorded many times. This chain links TRBV20-1 with TRBJ2-1; D gene uncertain. V was trimmed by 3 bases and J by 9 bases, leaving 9 bases between them. CDR1 and CDR2 (germline): DFQATT, SNEGSKA (reference sequence). This CDR3 spans 11 amino acids. The CDR3 DNA follows: TGCAGTGCTAGTCGCTGGATTGAGCAGTTCTTC. It encodes CSASRWIEQFF.

In its sample, this clonotype was seen a few times. This chain links TRBV19 with TRBJ1-2, with D perhaps TRBD1 (6 bases). CDR3 size: 15 residues. Trimming left V 6 bases short and J 3 bases short, with 17 bases between. Germline V gene sequence: CDR1 LNHDA, CDR2 SQIVND (reference sequence). The CDR3 DNA reads as TGTGCCAGTAGGCCTCAGGGGCCCGAGGACTATGGCTACACCTTC. Translation gives CASRPQGPEDYGYTF.

The chain recombines TRBV5-8 with TRBJ1-2; D may be TRBD1 (6 bases). Per germline, CDR1 SGHTS and CDR2 YDEGEE. V lost 3 bases, J lost 2 bases, and 20 bases lay in between. The CDR3 loop spans 17 amino acids. DNA of the CDR3: TGTGCCAGCAGCTCCGACAGGCTCCTTCCAACCAACTATGGCTACACCTTC. Protein product: CASSSDRLLPTNYGYTF.

This clonotype has a count of ten or more. This chain joins TRBV27 and TRBJ2-5, with a possible D match to TRBD1 (6 bases). Germline loops: CDR1 MNHEY, CDR2 SMNVEV (reference sequence). The V gene lost 5 bases and the J gene lost 1 base, with 20 bases spanning the gap. The CDR3 loop spans 17 amino acids. The CDR3 DNA follows: TGTGCCAGCAGTCGGACTCTGAGACAGGCCATCCAAGAGACCCAGTACTTC. It yields the protein CASSRTLRQAIQETQYF.

This clonotype has just a few counts. V usage is TRBV5-6 and J usage is TRBJ2-2; TRBD2 aligns across 8 bases. This CDR3 comprises 16 residues. Germline CDR1 is SGHDT and CDR2 is YYEEEE. V was pared by 2 bases and J by 4 bases, with 7 bases of the junction left unmatched. CDR3 nucleotides: TGTGCCAGCAGCTTCCATCGGACTAGCTCCACCGGGGAGCTGTTTTTT. It specifies CASSFHRTSSTGELFF.

The J gene is TRBJ2-3, the V gene TRBV11-2; D is unclear. Germline V CDR1 and CDR2: SGHAT, FQNNGV. V lost 0 bases to trimming and J lost 3 bases, with 16 bases between them. CDR3 length equals 17 residues. In DNA, the CDR3 is TGTGCCAGCAGCTTAGATACGGCAGGCCCGGCGACAGATACGCAGTATTTT. Its translation: CASSLDTAGPATDTQYF. Full variable domain (missing parts from reference TRBV11-2 and TRBJ2-3): EAGVAQSPRYKIIEKRQSVAFWCNPISGHATLYWYQQILGQGPKLLIQFQNNGVVDDSQLPKDRFSAERLKGVDSTLKIQPAKLEDSAVYLCASSLDTAGPATDTQYFGPGTRLTVL.

This clonotype was seen many times. The chain has TRBV6-1 and TRBJ2-5; D call uncertain. The CDR3 runs to 13 residues. The germline gives CDR1 MNHNS, CDR2 SASEGT. With 3 bases removed from V and 1 base from J, the gap between germline ends came to 6 bases. For the CDR3, the DNA is TGTGCCAGCAGTGACATACCCCAAGAGACCCAGTACTTC. It codes for CASSDIPQETQYF.